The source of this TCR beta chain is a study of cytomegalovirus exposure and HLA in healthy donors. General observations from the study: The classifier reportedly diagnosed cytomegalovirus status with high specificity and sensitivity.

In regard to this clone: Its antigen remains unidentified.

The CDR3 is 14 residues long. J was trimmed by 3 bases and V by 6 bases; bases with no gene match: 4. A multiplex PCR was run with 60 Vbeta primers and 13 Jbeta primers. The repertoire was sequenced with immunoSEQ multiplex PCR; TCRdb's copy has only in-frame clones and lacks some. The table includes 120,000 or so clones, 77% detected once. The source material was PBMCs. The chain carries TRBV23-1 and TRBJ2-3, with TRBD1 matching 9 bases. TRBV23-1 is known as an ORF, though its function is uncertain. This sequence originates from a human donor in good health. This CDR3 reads CASSPGQGTDTQYF. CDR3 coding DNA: TGCGCCAGCAGCCCCGGACAGGGGACAGATACGCAGTATTTT.